The entry below gives a single T cell receptor (beta chain) sequence along with its context. The V end lost 6 bases, the J end lost 3 bases, and 21 bases lay between the germline ends. The CDR3 loop spans 16 amino acids. Germline CDR1 reads LNHDA; CDR2 reads SQIVND (reference sequence). The sample comes from a study of blood T cell repertoires in COVID-19. As handled by the study authors: The assay estimated nucleated cells by amplifying reference gene primers. Assay: immunoSEQ multiplex PCR; the TCRdb copy retains only in-frame clones and omits some. V and J calls and clone size are copied from that table; D and trimming were computed from the DNA. The sample has approximately 240,000 clones; around 90% are singletons. Participant age was roughly 18 to 95 years, and participants resided in about 25 US areas. Cohort placement rested on clinical history that participants reported themselves.

This clonotype was obtained from a woman aged 25 to 39 with acute COVID-19. The sequenced material came from PBMCs or T cells enriched from blood (not recorded which). The rearrangement joins TRBV19 to TRBJ2-7; maybe TRBD2 (6 bases). The CDR3 is CASSPESRLASYEQYF. CDR3 DNA sequence: TGTGCCAGTAGCCCCGAGTCTCGGCTAGCGAGCTACGAGCAGTACTTC.